The sequence of this T cell receptor beta chain was determined in a study of T cell repertoires in cytomegalovirus infection. About the study: From public TCR beta signatures came an indication of both CMV infection and matching HLA type.

TCRdb reanalysed the reads using MiXCR and keeps one entry per CDR3 protein. Among about 360,000 distinct CDR3 sequences listed, roughly 18% were seen once. In this sample, this clonotype turned up a few times. Its antigen is as yet unknown. Study-level findings and limits: Using cumulative public TCR beta family frequency, the authors identified those who carried CMV together with the relevant HLA. The ex vivo response was dominated by HLA-C-restricted CMV-specific TCR beta clonotypes.

The CDR3 runs to 15 residues. Deletions cut 5 bases from V and 6 bases from J, with 16 bases between. The J gene is TRBJ2-2, the V gene TRBV12-3 or TRBV12-4; D is undetermined. The sequence was collected from a human donor in good health (CMV status not recorded). Some clones in this sample may be carry-over from other donors' samples. The specimen sequenced was PBMCs. CDR3 sequence (DNA): TGTGCCAGCAGTAACGCCGGACGATCGTCCGGGGAGCTGTTTTTT. Translating it yields CASSNAGRSSGELFF.